Here is one T cell receptor beta chain with its context. The target antigen is unknown. Sequencing was performed with immunoSEQ multiplex PCR; in TCRdb, only in-frame clones are kept and a portion is missing. Of around 340,000 clones detected, over 85% appear once; the ten largest clones hold 4.5% to 7%. Time point here: blood from clinic visit 5 months post-surgery; TSC patient then seizure free. Sequencing was limited to surgery cases with top T cell transcript signatures in brain tissue. Germline values: CDR1 SGHAT, CDR2 FQNNGV. This CDR3 region has 13 residues. V lost 1 base and J lost 3, with 7 bases in between. The source of the sample is a study of brain T cells in children with intractable seizures. General study points: Clones missing pre-surgery may reflect undersampling of that blood sample.

The source of this sequence is a boy less than two years old with tuberous sclerosis and intractable seizures. The source material was peripheral blood, sampled about 5 months after surgery. The chain recombines TRBV11-2 with TRBJ2-7; D may be TRBD2 (6 bases). CDR3 nucleotides: TGTGCCAGCAGCTTAGTCGGGGGCTACGAGCAGTACTTC. Translation: CASSLVGGYEQYF.